This T cell receptor (beta chain) was sequenced in a study of early T cells in non-severe SARS-CoV-2 infection. Each CDR3 protein is one row after TCRdb ran MiXCR on the 5' RACE reads. This sample has 55,000 to 85,000 distinct CDR3 sequences, with approximately 9.1% found just once. This clonotype was counted a few times. The germline V gene has CDR1 DFQATT and CDR2 SNEGSKA (reference sequence). CDR3 length equals 15 residues. V shed 6 bases and J shed 0 bases, with 15 bases lying between them. This sequence was found in an adult who was a healthcare worker with PCR-confirmed SARS-CoV-2 infection or an uninfected control (not recorded which). Sequencing used whole blood, obtained at baseline. V and J are TRBV20-1 and TRBJ2-1; D is perhaps TRBD2 (7 bases). The DNA for the CDR3 is TGCAGTGCCAGAAGGGGGACTACCTCCTACAATGAGCAGTTCTTC. Protein: CSARRGTTSYNEQFF.